This TCR beta chain is drawn from a study of Ad26.COV2.S vaccination and SARS-CoV-2 variants. Study information: The donor was enrolled in the Ad26.COV2.S arm of the COV1001 trial. Study findings and constraints: Breadth, reportedly substantial, characterized the spike-specific CD8+ and CD4+ T cell responses after vaccination.

Sample treatment: some 20 received Ad26.COV2.S at low or high dose, single or two shots; 5 received placebo; per-sample allocation not given. Following the first vaccine or placebo injection, samples were taken on day 63. V lost 7 bases, J lost 1 base, and 17 bases lay in between. The germline CDR1 and CDR2 sequences are SGHRS and YFSETQ. The CDR3 length is 15 residues. TCRdb keeps only in-frame clones here, not all; method: immunoSEQ multiplex PCR. This sample has about 350,000 clones, with roughly 84% found just once. A few counts support this clone. Its antigen remains unidentified. The chain recombines TRBV5-1 with TRBJ2-5, with a tentative D call TRBD2 (6 bases). The sequence derives from a person between 18 and 65 years old who received the Ad26.COV2.S COVID-19 vaccine or a placebo. Specimen: peripheral blood, collected in a trial of Ad26.COV2.S vaccine versus placebo. The CDR3 nucleotides are TGCGCCAGCTACCCATCGGCGGGGCTCCAAGAGACCCAGTACTTC. Its protein product is CASYPSAGLQETQYF.